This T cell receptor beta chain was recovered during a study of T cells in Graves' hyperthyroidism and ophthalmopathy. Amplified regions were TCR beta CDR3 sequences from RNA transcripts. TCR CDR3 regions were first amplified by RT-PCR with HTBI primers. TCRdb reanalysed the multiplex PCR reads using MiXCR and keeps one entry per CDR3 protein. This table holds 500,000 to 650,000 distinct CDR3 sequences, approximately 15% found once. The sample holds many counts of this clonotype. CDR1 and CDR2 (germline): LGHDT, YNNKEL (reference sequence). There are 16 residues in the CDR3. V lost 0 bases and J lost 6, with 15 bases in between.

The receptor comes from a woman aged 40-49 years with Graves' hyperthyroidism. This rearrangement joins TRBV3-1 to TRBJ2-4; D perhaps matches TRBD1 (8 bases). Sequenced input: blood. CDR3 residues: CASSQDKTGGGNIQYF. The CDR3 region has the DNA TGTGCCAGCAGCCAAGATAAAACAGGGGGGGGAAACATTCAGTACTTC.